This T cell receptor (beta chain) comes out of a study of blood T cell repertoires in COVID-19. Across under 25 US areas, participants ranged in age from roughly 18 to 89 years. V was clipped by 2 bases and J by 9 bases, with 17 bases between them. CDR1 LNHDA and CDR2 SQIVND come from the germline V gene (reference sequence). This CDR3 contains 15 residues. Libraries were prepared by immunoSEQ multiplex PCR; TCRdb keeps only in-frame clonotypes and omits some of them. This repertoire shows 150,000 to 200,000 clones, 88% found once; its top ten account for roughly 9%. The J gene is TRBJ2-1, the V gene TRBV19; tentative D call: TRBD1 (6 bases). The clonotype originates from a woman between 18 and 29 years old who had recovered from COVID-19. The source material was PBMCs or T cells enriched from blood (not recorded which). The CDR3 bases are TGTGCCAGTAGTATAACAGGGCTCGTGGGCACTGAGCAGTTCTTC. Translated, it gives CASSITGLVGTEQFF. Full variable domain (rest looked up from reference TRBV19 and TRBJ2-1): DGGITQSPKYLFRKEGQNVTLSCEQNLNHDAMYWYRQDPGQGLRLIYYSQIVNDFQKGDIAEGYSVSREKKESFPLTVTSAQKNPTAFYLCASSITGLVGTEQFFGPGTRLTVL.